Following are 32 T cell receptor beta chains from one sample sequenced in a study of blood T cells in healthy people across ages. A second about 7 to 11 cycle PCR used barcoded and J-beta primers. TCRdb re-called the 5' RACE reads through MiXCR, storing one row per CDR3 protein. The data contain 1.5 million to 2 million distinct CDR3 sequences, approximately 32% of them singletons. Source material: blood. Receptors originate from a woman in her thirties in good health.

This clonotype was detected a few times. The CDR3 protein is CAWSPGDTFSTDTQYF. CDR3 DNA sequence: TGTGCCTGGAGCCCGGGGGATACATTCTCCACAGATACGCAGTATTTT. The chain links TRBV30 to TRBJ2-3; the D gene is possibly TRBD2 (6 bases). Germline assignment: CDR1 GTSNPN and CDR2 SVGIG (reference sequence). Trimming stripped 3 bases from V and 2 bases from J, with 18 bases between. The CDR3 spans 16 residues.

V usage is TRBV4-1 and J usage is TRBJ1-2, with 8 bases that match TRBD1. V trimming: 3 bases; J trimming: 8 bases; junction bases outside the gene matches: 5. Germline CDR1 is MGHRA and CDR2 is YSYEKL. The CDR3 contains 13 residues. CDR3 sequence reads: CASSQVTGVGYTF. In DNA form, the CDR3 reads TGCGCCAGCAGCCAGGTGACAGGGGTCGGCTACACCTTC.

This clonotype has a handful of counts. This sequence joins TRBV9 and TRBJ2-3, with 8 nucleotides matching TRBD2. With V trimmed by 0 bases and J by 1 base, 4 bases remained unmatched. The CDR3 totals 16 residues. Germline CDR1 is SGDLS and CDR2 is YYNGEE. The CDR3 region is CASSVVGGGRTDTQYF. The DNA for the CDR3 is TGTGCCAGCAGCGTAGTAGGCGGGGGGCGCACAGATACGCAGTATTTT. Using reference TRBV9 and TRBJ2-3 for the parts outside the CDR3, the full variable domain is DSGVTQTPKHLITATGQRVTLRCSPRSGDLSVYWYQQSLDQGLQFLIQYYNGEERAKGNILERFSAQQFPDLHSELNLSSLELGDSALYFCASSVVGGGRTDTQYFGPGTRLTVL.

This sequence joins TRBV2 and TRBJ2-1, with D unclear. The germline V and J ends were trimmed by 2 bases and 6 bases, with 8 bases remaining between them. CDR3 length: 13 amino acids. The germline V gene encodes CDR1 SNHLY and CDR2 FYNNEI. The DNA for the CDR3 is TGTGCCAGCAGTGAAACCCGGCGCAATGAGCAGTTCTTC. It codes for CASSETRRNEQFF.

The chain is built from TRBV6-1 and TRBJ2-3; D is unresolved. This CDR3 is 13 amino acids long. V was trimmed by 10 bases and J by 4 bases, leaving 15 bases between them. Germline CDR1 reads MNHNS; CDR2 reads SASEGT. CDR3 DNA sequence: TGTGCCATCCAGGCGAGCAGAGCAGATACGCAGTATTTT. This sequence encodes CAIQASRADTQYF.

There are a few counts of this clonotype. The chain uses TRBV19 and TRBJ1-5, with D possibly being TRBD1 (5 bases). Germline V CDR1 and CDR2: LNHDA, SQIVND (reference sequence). V was clipped by 2 bases and J by 7 bases, with 12 bases between them. There are 14 residues in the CDR3. The CDR3 bases are TGTGCCAGTAGTATATCGGGGGGTACACAGCCCCAGCATTTT. It codes for CASSISGGTQPQHF. Based on the CDR3 plus reference TRBV19 and TRBJ1-5, the full variable domain is DGGITQSPKYLFRKEGQNVTLSCEQNLNHDAMYWYRQDPGQGLRLIYYSQIVNDFQKGDIAEGYSVSREKKESFPLTVTSAQKNPTAFYLCASSISGGTQPQHFGDGTRLSIL.

V usage is TRBV29-1 and J usage is TRBJ2-3, with a tentative D call TRBD1 (6 bases). Germline CDR1 SQVTM, CDR2 ANQGSEA. CDR3 length: 15 amino acids. The V end lost 1 base, the J end lost 6 bases, and 17 bases lay between the germline ends. CDR3 amino acids: CSVEGGRGNLDTQYF. In DNA form, the CDR3 reads TGCAGCGTTGAAGGGGGCAGGGGCAATCTGGATACGCAGTATTTT.

V usage is TRBV5-1 and J usage is TRBJ2-2; 7 nucleotides match TRBD2. The CDR3 spans 13 residues. Germline loops: CDR1 SGHRS, CDR2 YFSETQ. The V and J ends lost 3 bases and 4 bases, in that order; junction bases with no gene match: 0. DNA of the CDR3: TGCGCCAGCAGCTGGGAGGGCACCGGGGAGCTGTTTTTT. Its protein product is CASSWEGTGELFF.

The J gene is TRBJ2-5, the V gene TRBV7-9; D is perhaps TRBD2 (6 bases). The germline V gene has CDR1 SEHNR and CDR2 FQNEAQ (reference sequence). The CDR3 sequence is 14 residues long. Trimming took off 3 bases at V and 10 bases at J, with 18 bases between the two ends. The CDR3 region has the DNA TGTGCCAGCAGCTTCCCCCTAGCGTCCTTGGACCAGTACTTC. This codes for CASSFPLASLDQYF. The full variable domain, completed using reference TRBV7-9 and TRBJ2-5, is DTGVSQNPRHKITKRGQNVTFRCDPISEHNRLYWYRQTLGQGPEFLTYFQNEAQLEKSRLLSDRFSAERPKGSFSTLEIQRTEQGDSAMYLCASSFPLASLDQYFGPGTRLLVL.

This clonotype was observed a few times. The rearrangement joins TRBV5-6 to TRBJ2-3; TRBD2 aligns across 8 bases. The CDR3 consists of 16 residues. Germline lookup yields CDR1 SGHDT and CDR2 YYEEEE. Trimming at V came to 1 base and at J to 0 bases, leaving 4 bases not matched to a gene. CDR3 bases: TGTGCCAGCAGCTTGCCGGGAGGGTATAGCACAGATACGCAGTATTTT. This encodes CASSLPGGYSTDTQYF.

The rearrangement uses TRBV11-2 and TRBJ2-7; D is possibly TRBD2 (6 bases). Trimming shortened V by 3 bases and J by 7 bases, and 19 bases separated the two germline ends. The CDR3 has 15 residues. Germline V CDR1 and CDR2: SGHAT, FQNNGV. The CDR3 is CASSLGVRRGDEQYF. The CDR3 bases are TGTGCCAGCAGCTTGGGGGTTAGGAGGGGAGATGAGCAGTACTTC. The full variable domain, its missing parts supplied by reference TRBV11-2 and TRBJ2-7, is EAGVAQSPRYKIIEKRQSVAFWCNPISGHATLYWYQQILGQGPKLLIQFQNNGVVDDSQLPKDRFSAERLKGVDSTLKIQPAKLEDSAVYLCASSLGVRRGDEQYFGPGTRLTVT.

This sequence joins TRBV10-3 and TRBJ2-1, with 9 positions matching TRBD1. CDR3 length equals 15 residues. Germline values: CDR1 ENHRY, CDR2 SYGVKD. J lost 6 bases, V lost 10 bases, and 13 bases had no gene match. CDR3 coding DNA: TGTGCCACACTGGGAGGACAGGGGATGGTCAATGAGCAGTTCTTC. Its protein is CATLGGQGMVNEQFF.

The CDR3 DNA is TGTGCCAGCAGCTTAATGAGGGCCAGCGCAGATACGCAGTATTTT. It codes for CASSLMRASADTQYF. The rearrangement joins TRBV11-2 to TRBJ2-3; D may be TRBD2 (5 bases). Germline CDR1 is SGHAT and CDR2 is FQNNGV. CDR3 length: 15 amino acids. Trimming left V 2 bases short and J 4 bases short, with 13 bases between.

In this sample, this clonotype turned up a few times. The gene calls are TRBV2 and TRBJ2-3; D is ambiguous. The CDR3 is 12 residues long. Per the germline V gene, CDR1 is SNHLY and CDR2 is FYNNEI. V was pared by 1 base and J by 4 bases, with 3 bases between. The CDR3: CASSEGADTQYF. The CDR3 DNA follows: TGTGCCAGCAGTGAAGGGGCAGATACGCAGTATTTT.

The V call is TRBV5-6, the J call TRBJ1-1; tentative D call: TRBD1 (5 bases). V lost 0 bases and J lost 0, with 12 bases in between. Germline lookup yields CDR1 SGHDT and CDR2 YYEEEE. The CDR3 length is 16 residues. The CDR3 region is CASSLVRANMNTEAFF. As DNA, the CDR3 is TGTGCCAGCAGCTTGGTCAGGGCCAATATGAACACTGAAGCTTTCTTT.

In the case of this clonotype: One end of the junction varies from germline; a read error may be responsible. The gene calls are TRBV29-1 and TRBJ2-1, with 7 bases that match TRBD2. This CDR3 is 12 amino acids long. Germline loops: CDR1 SQVTM, CDR2 ANQGSEA. As DNA, the CDR3 is TGCAGCGGTGAAGATCGGGGAGGGAGACAGTTCTTC. It codes for CSGEDRGGRQFF.

The genes are TRBV5-8 and TRBJ2-1; D could derive from TRBD1 or TRBD2 (5 bases each). CDR1 is SGHTS and CDR2 is YDEGEE in the germline V gene. V was trimmed by 4 bases and J by 0 bases, leaving 17 bases between them. There are 17 residues in the CDR3. The CDR3 protein is CASSLTPGRSSYNEQFF. The CDR3 DNA is TGTGCCAGCAGCCTCACCCCGGGACGCAGCTCCTACAATGAGCAGTTCTTC.

To note about this clonotype: A much larger clone lies a single base off, so this may be a read error. The CDR3 bases are TGTGCCGGCAGCTTAGTTCCGGGAGCTACAGATACGCAGTATTTT. Encoded protein: CAGSLVPGATDTQYF. The rearrangement links TRBV11-2 to TRBJ2-3; TRBD2 is a possible D gene (6 bases). The CDR3 has 15 amino acids. Germline-derived CDR1 and CDR2 are SGHAT and FQNNGV.

This clonotype was seen a few times. This chain joins TRBV7-3 and TRBJ2-1; 9 nucleotides agree with TRBD2. J gave up 10 bases and V 6 bases, and 7 bases lay outside the gene matches. The CDR3 is 13 amino acids. CDR1 is SGHTA and CDR2 is FQGTGA in the germline V gene. CDR3 coding DNA: TGTGCCAGCAGTGGTAGCGGGGGAAGAGAGCAGTTCTTC. Protein: CASSGSGGREQFF.

The V gene is TRBV25-1, the J gene TRBJ2-5; TRBD2 agrees at 10 bases. With V trimmed by 3 bases and J by 4 bases, 8 bases remained unmatched. Germline CDR1 is MGHDK and CDR2 is SYGVNS. The CDR3 has 16 amino acids. The CDR3 nucleotides read TGTGCCAGCAGTGATAGTAGCGGGGGGTTTTCAGAGACCCAGTACTTC. Amino acid sequence: CASSDSSGGFSETQYF. Full variable domain (outside the CDR3, taken from reference TRBV25-1 and TRBJ2-5): EADIYQTPRYLVIGTGKKITLECSQTMGHDKMYWYQQDPGMELHLIHYSYGVNSTEKGDLSSESTVSRIRTEHFPLTLESARPSHTSQYLCASSDSSGGFSETQYFGPGTRLLVL.

The chain is built from TRBV7-6 and TRBJ2-3; 7 positions match TRBD1. The CDR3 length is 15 residues. J gave up 4 bases and V 4 bases, and 8 bases lay outside the gene matches. Germline CDR1 reads SGHVS; CDR2 reads FNYEAQ. DNA for the CDR3: TGTGCCAGCAGCTCGATAATCCAGGGGGCAGATACGCAGTATTTT. As protein: CASSSIIQGADTQYF.

This sequence joins TRBV3-1 and TRBJ2-1, with D possibly being TRBD2 (5 bases). CDR3 size: 15 residues. The V and J ends lost 1 base and 4 bases respectively, with 11 bases between them. CDR1 is LGHDT, CDR2 YNNKEL, per germline (reference sequence). The CDR3 loop is CASSQGSGLYNEQFF. The CDR3 bases are TGTGCCAGCAGCCAAGGAAGCGGATTATACAATGAGCAGTTCTTC.

This clonotype occurred a few times. This chain uses TRBV27 with TRBJ2-7; D gene uncertain. The CDR3 has 15 amino acids. Looked up from germline, CDR1 is MNHEY and CDR2 is SMNVEV (reference sequence). V lost 10 bases, J lost 5 bases, and 24 bases lay in between. The chain's CDR3 is CATKSYGGGLNEQYF. The CDR3 DNA follows: TGTGCCACCAAGAGCTACGGCGGCGGCTTAAACGAGCAGTACTTC.

This clonotype occurred a few times. V and J are TRBV5-1 and TRBJ2-3; no clear D gene. Germline V gene lookup returns CDR1 SGHRS and CDR2 YFSETQ. The CDR3 sequence is 16 residues long. Trimming cost V 0 bases and J 1 base, with 12 bases left between them. CDR3 nucleotides: TGCGCCAGCAGCTTGGGAGCGCGTGAGGGCACAGATACGCAGTATTTT. Encoded protein: CASSLGAREGTDTQYF.

Concerning this clonotype: One end of the junction is discordant with germline, which a read error may explain. The V call is TRBV30, the J call TRBJ2-1, with TRBD1 matching over 9 bases. CDR3 size: 15 residues. From germline, CDR1 is GTSNPN and CDR2 SVGIG (reference sequence). The DNA of the CDR3 is TGCGCCTGGAGCGCTTGGGGGACAGGGAGCAATGAGCAGTTCTTC. Its protein product is CAWSAWGTGSNEQFF.

The chain is built from TRBV7-8 and TRBJ2-5; 8 bases align to TRBD2. The CDR3 is made up of 16 amino acids. Germline lookup yields CDR1 SGHVS and CDR2 FQNEAQ. V lost 1 base to trimming and J lost 5 bases; unmatched junction nucleotides: 9. CDR3 sequence: CASSLEPGGAWETQYF. The DNA for the CDR3 is TGTGCCAGCAGCTTAGAGCCCGGGGGGGCCTGGGAGACCCAGTACTTC. The full variable domain, its missing parts supplied by reference TRBV7-8 and TRBJ2-5, is GAGVSQSPRYKVAKRGQDVALRCDPISGHVSLFWYQQALGQGPEFLTYFQNEAQLDKSGLPSDRFFAERPEGSVSTLKIQRTQQEDSAVYLCASSLEPGGAWETQYFGPGTRLLVL.

The chain employs TRBV12-3 or TRBV12-4 and TRBJ1-1; the D is unclear. The CDR3 is 12 amino acids. Trimming cost V 9 bases and J 4 bases, with 12 bases left between them. CDR3 DNA sequence: TGTGCCAGTAGTGAAACGGCCACTGAAGCTTTCTTT. It translates to CASSETATEAFF.

This clonotype turned up a few times. J is TRBJ2-2 and V is TRBV12-3 or TRBV12-4; no clear D. The V gene lost 4 bases and the J gene lost 7 bases, with 7 bases spanning the gap. This CDR3 is built from 12 residues. DNA of the CDR3: TGTGCCAGCAGTTCTGTCGTCGGGGAGCTGTTTTTT. It codes for CASSSVVGELFF.

This clonotype was observed a few times. J is TRBJ2-3 and V is TRBV2; 8 bases map to TRBD1. CDR3 length: 16 amino acids. Germline assignment: CDR1 SNHLY and CDR2 FYNNEI. Trimming removed 7 bases from V and 2 bases from J; junction bases left unmatched: 11. The CDR3: CASITDRGLDTDTQYF. In nucleotides, the CDR3 is TGTGCCAGCATCACAGACAGGGGCCTAGACACAGATACGCAGTATTTT.

The chain combines TRBV12-3 or TRBV12-4 with TRBJ2-3; 7 nucleotides match TRBD1. CDR3 size: 17 residues. After removal of 3 bases from V and 2 bases from J, the junction contained 11 bases not matched to a gene. CDR3 amino acids: CASSLRPSGQITDTQYF. In nucleotides, the CDR3 is TGTGCCAGCAGTTTGCGTCCGTCGGGACAGATCACAGATACGCAGTATTTT.

Ten or more counts support this clonotype. The chain uses TRBV5-1 and TRBJ2-5, with TRBD2 matching over 12 bases. The length of the CDR3 is 14 residues. With 4 bases clipped from V and 4 bases from J, the junction kept 2 bases outside the gene matches. Germline V gene sequence: CDR1 SGHRS, CDR2 YFSETQ. This CDR3 is CASSPGLAGETQYF. The CDR3 DNA follows: TGCGCCAGCAGCCCGGGACTAGCGGGAGAGACCCAGTACTTC.

This clonotype showed up just a few times. The chain joins TRBV4-1 to TRBJ2-7; 9 bases align to TRBD1. CDR1 is MGHRA, CDR2 YSYEKL, per germline. Trimming at V came to 3 bases and at J to 3 bases, leaving 12 bases not matched to a gene. The CDR3 consists of 17 residues. CDR3 sequence (DNA): TGCGCCAGCAGCCAGAGATTTAGGGGACAGGGATACTACGAGCAGTACTTC. This translates into CASSQRFRGQGYYEQYF.